Described below is a single T cell receptor beta chain sequence and its context. Its specificity is not known. This specimen belongs to a study of Ad26.COV2.S vaccination and SARS-CoV-2 variants. Looking at the study overall: Enrolled in COV1001, the donor was in the Ad26.COV2.S trial arm, which received the vaccine. By the intramuscular route, Ad26.COV2.S was given once, or twice 56 days apart. Study-wide results and caveats: Breadth and depth estimates from TCRs may understate total T cell responses.

Measured with immunoSEQ multiplex PCR; TCRdb has only the in-frame clones, and not every one. This sample has about 480,000 clones, with around nine tenths found just once. V trimming: 4 bases; J trimming: 6 bases; junction bases outside the gene matches: 5. Germline CDR1 and CDR2: MRHNA and SNTAGT. The length of the CDR3 is 14 residues. Sample treatment: 19 received Ad26.COV2.S at low or high dose, single or two shots; about 5 received placebo; per-sample allocation not given. All samples were drawn on day 63, counting from the first vaccine or placebo injection. This material consisted of peripheral blood, taken in a trial of Ad26.COV2.S vaccine versus placebo. This TCR derives from a person between 18 and 60 years old who received the Ad26.COV2.S COVID-19 vaccine or a placebo. The rearrangement joins TRBV6-4 to TRBJ2-1; 8 nucleotides agree with TRBD2. CDR3 coding DNA: TGTGCCAGCAGTGTTAGCGGGAAGGGCAATGAGCAGTTCTTC. It yields the protein CASSVSGKGNEQFF.